The clone carrying this T cell receptor (beta chain) was observed a handful of times. This sample was included in a study of blood T cell repertoires in COVID-19. The overall study: T cells, B-cell-depleted T cells, or PBMCs supplied cDNA or gDNA.

CDR1 is ENHRY and CDR2 is SYGVKD in the germline V gene. The CDR3 runs 14 residues. The V and J ends lost 7 bases and 1 base, in that order; junction bases with no gene match: 4. Clones were sequenced by immunoSEQ multiplex PCR, and TCRdb holds only the in-frame ones, with some missing. The table includes a few hundred thousand clones, about 85% detected once. Grouping used clinical history reported by participants in a survey and questionnaire. Before they entered the study, exposed participants had met a COVID-19 case within 2 weeks. Material for sequencing was PBMCs or T cells enriched from blood (not recorded which). The clonotype originates from a woman aged 50 to 60 who had been exposed to COVID-19. V and J are TRBV10-3 and TRBJ1-1; 9 bases are a match to TRBD1. The CDR3, as DNA: TGTGCCATCAATACGGGACAGGGGAACACTGAAGCTTTCTTT. It is translated as CAINTGQGNTEAFF.